This T cell receptor (beta chain) was found in a study of beta chain features in type 1 diabetes. Study context: Healthy donors and patients showed comparable age, gender and cell yields.

The CDR3 consists of 14 residues. CDR1 SGHRS and CDR2 YFSETQ come from the germline V gene. Deletions cut 0 bases from V and 2 bases from J, with 8 bases between. Notes on the study in general: A moderate, significant TCRB CDR3 shortening appeared in type 1 diabetes across four CD4+ subsets.

Comment on this clone: Its specificity is unknown. The sample holds other DNA sequences that translate to the same CDR3.

Cells sorted by CD45RO/CCR7/CD25/CD127/CD95/CD27 comprised CD4+ naive, central memory, regulatory and stem cell-like memory cells. The whole isolated RNA underwent reverse transcription, so sequencing captured expressed TCRB transcripts. Some clones are missing from TCRdb's copy, which holds only in-frame ones; the method was immunoSEQ multiplex PCR. The table includes around 250,000 clones, approximately 14% detected once. Sequences were obtained from naive CD4+ T cells from blood. The chain employs TRBV5-1 and TRBJ1-1; D possibly corresponds to TRBD1 (6 bases). This TCR derives from a man younger than 45 with type 1 diabetes. The chain's CDR3 is CASSLGQANTEAFF. The CDR3 DNA reads as TGCGCCAGCAGCTTGGGACAGGCTAACACTGAAGCTTTCTTT. Filled out from reference TRBV5-1 and TRBJ1-1, the complete variable domain reads KAGVTQTPRYLIKTRGQQVTLSCSPISGHRSVSWYQQTPGQGLQFLFEYFSETQRNKGNFPGRFSGRQFSNSRSEMNVSTLELGDSALYLCASSLGQANTEAFFGQGTRLTVV.